Each of the 9 T cell receptor beta chains below was sequenced from the same sample in a study of tumor-infiltrating lymphocytes in primary liver carcinoma. The researchers produced TCR beta cDNA from 500 ng total RNA with a constant-region primer. Each TCR beta library was derived from three nested multiplex PCR rounds that employed slightly modified ARM-PCR. TRBV1-TRBV30 forward primers and a C-beta reverse primer were used in the first two PCR rounds, which each ran for nine to ten cycles. TCRdb reprocessed the multiplex PCR reads with MiXCR, giving one entry per CDR3 protein. The table shows 330,000 or so distinct CDR3 sequences, with about 65% occurring only once. The blood RNA (from unsorted whole blood) was obtained, and germline DNA was also extracted. The sample was peripheral blood. The receptors stem from a man between 35 and 55 years old with primary liver carcinoma and hepatitis B virus infection.

This clonotype was recorded at least ten times. The rearrangement uses TRBV6-2 or TRBV6-3 and TRBJ2-7, with a possible D match to TRBD1 (6 bases). The germline V gene has CDR1 MNHEY and CDR2 SVGEGT. CDR3 length: 14 residues. V was pared by 7 bases and J by 6 bases, with 19 bases between. The CDR3 reads CASTKSTGLGEQYF. The CDR3 coding sequence is TGTGCCAGCACCAAATCAACAGGGTTGGGCGAGCAGTACTTC.

This clonotype was found a few times. The gene calls are TRBV5-1 and TRBJ2-5; 7 bases agree with TRBD1. The CDR3 runs to 14 residues. Germline CDR1 is SGHRS and CDR2 is YFSETQ. The junction had 4 bases not matched to a gene; V was cut back by 0 bases and J by 5 bases. CDR3 sequence reads: CASSLVGQDETQYF. CDR3 DNA sequence: TGCGCCAGCAGCTTGGTTGGACAGGATGAGACCCAGTACTTC.

As regards this clonotype: One end of the junction fails to match germline, which may point to a read error. This chain connects TRBV12-3 or TRBV12-4 to TRBJ1-5; 10 bases match TRBD1. CDR3 length: 14 residues. In DNA form, the CDR3 reads TGTGCCAGCGGTTTGGACAGGGGGATTCAGCGCCAGCATTTT. Its protein is CASGLDRGIQRQHF.

Remarks on this clonotype: A read error is possible here, since a much larger clone lies one base away. CDR3 sequence: CSVEGSSHEADTQYF. The CDR3 DNA sequence: TGCAGCGTTGAAGGCAGCTCACATGAAGCAGATACGCAGTATTTT. The gene calls are TRBV29-1 and TRBJ2-3; D gene ambiguous. This CDR3 is 15 amino acids long. V gave up 1 base and J gave up 4 bases, with 15 bases separating them. Looked up from germline, CDR1 is SQVTM and CDR2 is ANQGSEA.

Of note for this clonotype: One junction end disagrees with the germline gene, perhaps due to a read error. The chain couples TRBV6-1 to TRBJ2-2; 11 bases are shared with TRBD2. Germline CDR1 MNHNS, CDR2 SASEGT. The CDR3 is 14 amino acids. CDR3 protein: CASGGLAVIGELFF. The CDR3 nucleotides read TGTGCCAGCGGGGGACTAGCGGTGATCGGGGAGTTGTTTTTT.

A note on this clonotype: One end of the junction varies from germline; a read error may be responsible. V and J are TRBV6-5 and TRBJ2-3, with D hard to call. Germline V CDR1 and CDR2: MNHEY, SVGAGI. This CDR3 region has 13 residues. This CDR3 reads CASSYSYSETQYF. The CDR3 nucleotides read TGTGCTAGCAGTTACTCGTACTCGGAAACGCAGTATTTT.

On this clonotype itself: A much larger clone lies one base from this, so it may be a read error. This chain uses TRBV10-2 with TRBJ2-1; perhaps TRBD2 as D (5 bases). The CDR3 is made up of 14 amino acids. The V gene's germline CDR1 is WSHSY and CDR2 SAAADI. CDR3 region: CASSGGRDFNGQFF. In DNA form, the CDR3 reads TGCGCCAGCAGTGGAGGTCGGGATTTCAATGGGCAGTTCTTC.

This clonotype has at least ten counts. This chain joins TRBV6-1 and TRBJ2-1, with 11 bases fitting TRBD2. The CDR3 loop spans 17 amino acids. With 6 bases clipped from V and 0 bases from J, the junction kept 7 bases outside the gene matches. Germline V gene lookup returns CDR1 MNHNS and CDR2 SASEGT. The CDR3 protein is CASRRTSGHSSYNEQFF. The DNA for the CDR3 is TGTGCCAGCAGGCGGACTAGCGGGCACAGCTCCTACAATGAGCAGTTCTTC.

The chain uses TRBV24-1 and TRBJ2-7, with a tentative D call TRBD1 (6 bases). Trimming removed 2 bases at V and 5 bases at J, with 9 bases between. From germline, CDR1 is KGHDR and CDR2 SFDVKD. The CDR3 loop spans 13 amino acids. The CDR3 protein is CATSDSDRNEQYF. In DNA form, the CDR3 reads TGTGCCACCAGTGATTCGGACAGAAACGAGCAGTACTTC.